Shown below are 3 T cell receptor beta chains from a single sample sequenced in a study of T cell repertoires in cytomegalovirus infection. Using its own MiXCR run on the reads, TCRdb lists one record per CDR3 protein. The data show some 300,000 distinct CDR3 sequences, with 15% to 20% seen just once and about 12% held by the top ten. Sequenced sample: PBMCs. These TCRs come from a human donor in good health (CMV status not recorded). Some clones in this sample may be carry-over from other donors' samples.

Note on this clonotype: This sequence may be a read error, since a much larger clone differs from it by one base. The V call is TRBV7-9, the J call TRBJ2-7; D is possibly TRBD1 (6 bases). The CDR3 has 17 amino acids. Germline V CDR1 and CDR2: SEHNR, FQNEAQ (reference sequence). CDR3: CASSLTIGTRTSYEQSF. The CDR3 nucleotides read TGTGCCAGCAGCTTAACGATCGGGACACGCACTTCCTACGAGCAGTCCTTC.

This clonotype was picked up a small number of times. J is TRBJ1-6 and V is TRBV15; D call uncertain. The CDR3 extends over 15 amino acids. The V gene lost 1 base and the J gene lost 4 bases, with 8 bases spanning the gap. The germline V gene has CDR1 LNHNV and CDR2 YYDKDF (reference sequence). This CDR3 reads CATSRVTGYNSPLHF. The CDR3 region has the DNA TGTGCCACCAGCAGAGTAACCGGGTATAATTCACCCCTCCACTTT.

The V call is TRBV20-1, the J call TRBJ2-5; weak D call: TRBD1 (5 bases). The CDR3 is 15 amino acids. V lost 6 bases, J lost 3 bases, and 20 bases lay in between. CDR1 is DFQATT and CDR2 is SNEGSKA in the germline V gene (reference sequence). Here the CDR3 DNA reads TGCAGTGCCCCCACCCCCGGGCAGGGTAAAGAGACCCAGTACTTC. Translated: CSAPTPGQGKETQYF.